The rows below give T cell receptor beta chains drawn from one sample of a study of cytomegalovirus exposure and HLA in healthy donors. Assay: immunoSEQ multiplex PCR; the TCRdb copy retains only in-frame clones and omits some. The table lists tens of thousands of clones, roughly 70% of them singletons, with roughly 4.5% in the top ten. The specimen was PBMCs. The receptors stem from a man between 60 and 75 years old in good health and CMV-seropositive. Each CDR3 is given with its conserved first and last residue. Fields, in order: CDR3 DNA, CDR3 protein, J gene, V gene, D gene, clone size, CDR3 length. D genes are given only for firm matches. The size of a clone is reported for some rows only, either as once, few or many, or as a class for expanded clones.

TGTGCCAGCTCAAAGACAGGGGCGTACTCCTACGAGCAGTACTTC,CASSKTGAYSYEQYF,TRBJ2-7,TRBV18,TRBD1,NA,15
TGTGCCAGTAGTGTAGGACAATCTAGCGGGACGAGGGGAGAGACCCAGTACTTC,CASSVGQSSGTRGETQYF,TRBJ2-5,TRBV19,TRBD2,NA,18
TGTGCCTGTAATATCGGGAGCTACGAGCAGTACTTC,CACNIGSYEQYF,TRBJ2-7,TRBV30,NA,NA,12
TGTGCCAGCAGCTTGGGATGGGCGGGGGCCCACCAAGAGACCCAGTACTTC,CASSLGWAGAHQETQYF,TRBJ2-5,TRBV11-2,NA,NA,17
TGTTCCAGCAGCTTAGCGACAGGGATTGCGCCACCCCTCCACTTT,CSSSLATGIAPPLHF,TRBJ1-6,TRBV7-9,TRBD1,NA,15
TGTGCCAGCAGTTTGGTGGGCCCCGGTCCCCCACACTTT,CASSLVGPGPPHF,TRBJ1-1,TRBV28,NA,medium-sized,13
TGTGCCAGTAGTACATGGGGGGGTTGGAATGAGCAGTTCTTC,CASSTWGGWNEQFF,TRBJ2-1,TRBV19,TRBD2,NA,14
TGTGCCAGCAGTGCCGATGCAGCGGGGGGACTTGAGCAGTTCTTC,CASSADAAGGLEQFF,TRBJ2-1,TRBV6-4,TRBD2,few,15
TGTGCCAGCAGTGCGCAGAGGACAGATACGCAGTATTTT,CASSAQRTDTQYF,TRBJ2-3,TRBV2,NA,NA,13
TGTGCCAGCAGCGTAGTAAGGGCAGGGGGCTATGGCTACACCTTC,CASSVVRAGGYGYTF,TRBJ1-2,TRBV9,TRBD1,NA,15
TGCGCCAGCAGTTCGGACAGATTTTATGGCTACACCTTC,CASSSDRFYGYTF,TRBJ1-2,TRBV10-1,NA,few,13
TGTGCCAGCAGCCCGACAGGAGGTGAAGCTTTCTTT,CASSPTGGEAFF,TRBJ1-1,TRBV7-9,NA,NA,12
TGTGCCAGCAGCTCCTACTTTAGCGGGGAAAGCACAGATACGCAGTATTTT,CASSSYFSGESTDTQYF,TRBJ2-3,TRBV7-9,TRBD2,NA,17
TGTGCCAGCAGCACATGGACAGGGTGGGGCACCGGGGAGCTGTTTTTT,CASSTWTGWGTGELFF,TRBJ2-2,TRBV5-6,TRBD1,NA,16
TGTGCCAGCAGTAAGACAGCCAACCCCGGCTATGGCTACACCTTC,CASSKTANPGYGYTF,TRBJ1-2,TRBV6-5,NA,NA,15
TGTGCCAGCAGCCTCACACCTTACGGGGAGCTGTTTTTT,CASSLTPYGELFF,TRBJ2-2,TRBV7-9,NA,NA,13
TGTGCCAGCAAATCACTAGCGGTCCAAGAGACCCAGTACTTC,CASKSLAVQETQYF,TRBJ2-5,TRBV6-1,TRBD2,NA,14
TGTGCCAGCAGCTCACAACTAGCGGACCAAGAGACCCAGTACTTC,CASSSQLADQETQYF,TRBJ2-5,TRBV5-4,TRBD2,NA,15
TGTGCCAGCAGCCGGTCCGGGGGATTAAGGGACTATGGCTACACCTTC,CASSRSGGLRDYGYTF,TRBJ1-2,TRBV5-4,NA,NA,16
TGTGCCAGCAGTGACGGGGGCTACACCTTC,CASSDGGYTF,TRBJ1-2,TRBV2,NA,NA,10
TGTGCCAGCAGCTTAGGTGCAGGGACTACACAGAACACTGAAGCTTTCTTT,CASSLGAGTTQNTEAFF,TRBJ1-1,TRBV7-6,NA,NA,17
TGTGCCAGCAGCTCCATCTACGAGCAGTACTTC,CASSSIYEQYF,TRBJ2-7,TRBV7-9,NA,NA,11